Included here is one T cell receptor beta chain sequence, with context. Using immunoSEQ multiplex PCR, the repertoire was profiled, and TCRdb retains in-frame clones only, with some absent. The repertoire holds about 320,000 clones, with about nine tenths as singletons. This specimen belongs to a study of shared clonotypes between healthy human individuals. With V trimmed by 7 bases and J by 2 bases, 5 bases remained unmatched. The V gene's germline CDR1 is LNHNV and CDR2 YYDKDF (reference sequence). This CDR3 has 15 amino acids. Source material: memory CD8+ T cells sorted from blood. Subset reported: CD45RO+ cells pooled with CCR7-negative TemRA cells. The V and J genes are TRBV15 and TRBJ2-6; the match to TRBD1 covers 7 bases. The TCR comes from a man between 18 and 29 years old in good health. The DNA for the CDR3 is TGTGCCACCACATATACAGGGGCTGGGGCCAACGTCCTGACTTTC. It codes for CATTYTGAGANVLTF.